This TCR beta chain is drawn from a study of T cells after yellow fever vaccination. Study context: Each low-cell-number fraction was prepared by means of SMART-Seq v4 Ultra Low Input.

This clonotype showed up many times. Its antigen is unidentified. UMIs were added to TCR cDNA along with a universal primer site when it was made by 5'RACE template switching. One entry per CDR3 protein, called by TCRdb with MiXCR from the 5' RACE reads. The sample lists some 350,000 distinct CDR3 sequences; about 4% were seen once. Per the germline V gene, CDR1 is LGHNT and CDR2 is FRNRAP. This CDR3 is built from 17 residues. J was trimmed by 9 bases and V by 1 base; bases with no gene match: 12. Overall study findings and caveats: Re-detected after boosting: most primary clones, 96% of CD4 and 80% to 90% of CD8. Only a minor proportion of clonotypes was detected across both CD4 and CD8 compartments.

The genes are TRBV12-5 and TRBJ2-3; 11 bases fit TRBD2. The clonotype comes from a man between 18 and 35 years old who received the YFV17D yellow fever vaccine. This material consisted of PBMCs, taken 5 days after the yellow fever booster vaccination. The CDR3 DNA reads TGTGCTAGTGGTTTGGCACGCACTAGCGGGGGTAGAGGCACGCAGTATTTT. Residues: CASGLARTSGGRGTQYF.